This T cell receptor (beta chain) was retrieved from a study of cytotoxic CD8 clonotypes in ibrutinib-treated CLL. Repertoires were generated with immunoSEQ multiplex PCR, while TCRdb's copy carries only in-frame clones and drops some. The table records around 310,000 clones, 80% of them present only once. Losses at the gene ends were 5 bases for V and 7 bases for J; bases not matched to a gene: 11. Germline V gene data show CDR1 as MNHEY and CDR2 as SMNVEV (reference sequence). The CDR3 covers 16 residues. The material sequenced was PBMCs, taken before ibrutinib treatment. This clonotype originated in a human donor with chronic lymphocytic leukemia. The V and J genes are TRBV27 and TRBJ2-1; 10 nucleotides agree with TRBD2. The CDR3 loop reads CASSQPGLATENEQFF. CDR3 coding DNA: TGTGCCAGCAGTCAGCCGGGACTAGCGACCGAGAATGAGCAGTTCTTC.